The next 19 T cell receptor beta chains were all read from a single sample in a study of blood T cell repertoires in COVID-19. Assay used: immunoSEQ multiplex PCR; TCRdb lists only in-frame clones, some missing. The sample lists 40,000 to 50,000 clones; around 85% were seen once. Sequenced: peripheral blood. These receptors originate from a woman of 80 years or more with acute or convalescent COVID-19.

This chain links TRBV7-2 with TRBJ1-6, with 11 bases aligning to TRBD1. The CDR3 covers 15 residues. V trimming: 5 bases; J trimming: 10 bases; junction bases outside the gene matches: 7. Germline V gene data show CDR1 as SGHTA and CDR2 as FQGNSA. The CDR3 loop reads CASSMGQGERSPLHF. CDR3 DNA sequence: TGTGCCAGCAGCATGGGACAGGGGGAGCGATCACCCCTCCACTTT.

The chain combines TRBV27 with TRBJ1-1; the D gene is possibly TRBD1 (6 bases). Germline CDR1 MNHEY, CDR2 SMNVEV (reference sequence). The CDR3 is 15 residues long. Trimming stripped 2 bases from V and 1 base from J, with 11 bases between. In DNA, the CDR3 is TGTGCCAGCAGTTTAGCCAGGACAGCGAACACTGAAGCTTTCTTT. Translation gives CASSLARTANTEAFF.

V usage is TRBV21-1 and J usage is TRBJ1-1; the DNA was not used to check the table's D call, TRBD1. TRBV21-1 is given as a pseudogene. The CDR3 length is 11 residues. CDR3 sequence reads: CASSPGAEAFF. CDR3 coding DNA: TGTGCCAGCTCGCCAGGCGCTGAAGCTTTCTTT.

The chain combines TRBV9 with TRBJ1-4, with 8 bases that match TRBD1. Germline loops: CDR1 SGDLS, CDR2 YYNGEE. J lost 11 bases, V lost 4 bases, and 7 bases had no gene match. This CDR3 spans 13 amino acids. This CDR3 is CASSPGQGNKLFF. The DNA of the CDR3 is TGTGCCAGCAGCCCAGGACAGGGCAACAAACTGTTTTTT.

By its share, this clone is medium-sized. J is TRBJ1-2 and V is TRBV29-1, with TRBD1 identical over 10 bases. CDR1 and CDR2 (germline): SQVTM, ANQGSEA. The CDR3 loop spans 14 amino acids. The V and J ends lost 3 bases and 4 bases, in that order; junction bases with no gene match: 5. The CDR3 DNA reads as TGCAGCGTTGACCGGGACAGGGGTGGCTATGGCTACACCTTC. It codes for CSVDRDRGGYGYTF.

This clone appeared once. This chain connects TRBV11-2 to TRBJ1-6; no clear D gene. Germline CDR1 and CDR2: SGHAT and FQNNGV. This CDR3 has 11 amino acids. V was pared by 6 bases and J by 7 bases, with 4 bases between. The CDR3 sequence is CASSLNSPLHF. The CDR3 DNA reads as TGTGCCAGCAGTCTCAATTCACCCCTCCACTTT. Looking up the rest from reference TRBV11-2 and TRBJ1-6 gives the full variable domain: EAGVAQSPRYKIIEKRQSVAFWCNPISGHATLYWYQQILGQGPKLLIQFQNNGVVDDSQLPKDRFSAERLKGVDSTLKIQPAKLEDSAVYLCASSLNSPLHFGNGTRLTVT.

This clone was found a few times. V is TRBV2 and J is TRBJ1-2; no definite D call. V was cut by 3 bases and J by 2 bases, with 7 bases left in between. Germline V gene sequence: CDR1 SNHLY, CDR2 FYNNEI. The CDR3 is 13 residues long. The CDR3 nucleotides are TGTGCCAGCAGTGAGGAGGGAAACTATGGCTACACCTTC. Translated, it gives CASSEEGNYGYTF.

The V gene is TRBV10-2, the J gene TRBJ1-1; TRBD1 aligns across 8 bases. The V segment lost 6 bases and the J segment 3 bases; nucleotides outside the gene matches: 6. Per germline, CDR1 WSHSY and CDR2 SAAADI. The CDR3 consists of 14 residues. In DNA, the CDR3 is TGCGCCAGCAGACTACAGGGGGAGGACACTGAAGCTTTCTTT. Translated: CASRLQGEDTEAFF.

The J gene is TRBJ2-5, the V gene TRBV5-6; no clear D gene. There are 14 residues in the CDR3. V was shortened by 2 bases and J by 3 bases, with 11 bases between the two germline ends. The germline V gene has CDR1 SGHDT and CDR2 YYEEEE. The CDR3 region is CASSLTVRKETQYF. As DNA, the CDR3 is TGTGCCAGCAGCTTAACGGTTCGTAAAGAGACCCAGTACTTC.

The CDR3 sequence: CASRTGVSYEQYF. CDR3 bases: TGTGCCAGCAGGACAGGGGTGAGCTACGAGCAGTACTTC. The rearrangement joins TRBV6-5 to TRBJ2-7; 8 positions agree with TRBD1. This CDR3 spans 13 amino acids. V lost 6 bases, J lost 3 bases, and 4 bases stayed unmatched. Germline-derived CDR1 and CDR2 are MNHEY and SVGAGI.

The V call is TRBV13, the J call TRBJ2-1; 10 bases align to TRBD2. CDR1 is PRHDT and CDR2 is FYEKMQ in the germline V gene (reference sequence). The CDR3 is 16 residues long. V shed 5 bases and J 5 bases; nucleotides not matched to a gene: 9. The CDR3 here is CASSGQRGGPNNEQFF. In DNA, the CDR3 is TGTGCCAGCAGCGGACAGCGGGGGGGCCCCAACAATGAGCAGTTCTTC.

Only one count was recorded for this clone. The junction and the germline gene differ at one end; a read error may be behind it. This chain joins TRBV5-1 and TRBJ2-5; 10 nucleotides line up with TRBD1. Germline V gene data show CDR1 as SGHRS and CDR2 as YFSETQ. The CDR3 extends over 16 amino acids. Here the CDR3 reads CASRLGDRGVSETQYF. The DNA of the CDR3 is TGCGCCAGCAGATTGGGGGACAGGGGAGTATCTGAGACCCAGTACTTC.

This clone showed up just once. The chain combines TRBV6-6 with TRBJ1-1; 10 bases align to TRBD1. Germline CDR1 reads MNHNY; CDR2 reads SVGAGI (reference sequence). The junction had 6 bases not matched to a gene; V was cut back by 7 bases and J by 1 base. This CDR3 comprises 15 residues. CDR3 in amino acids: CASTLRDRGNTEAFF. The CDR3 nucleotides are TGTGCCAGCACCCTACGGGACAGGGGGAACACTGAAGCTTTCTTT.

As DNA, the CDR3 is TGTGCCAGCAGCCCTACAAGGGGGCTGAACACTGAAGCTTTCTTT. Its protein is CASSPTRGLNTEAFF. The rearrangement uses TRBV16 and TRBJ1-1; 7 nucleotides align to TRBD1. The CDR3 totals 15 residues. The V segment lost 4 bases and the J segment 0 bases; nucleotides outside the gene matches: 5. Germline V lookup: CDR1 KGHSY, CDR2 FQNENV.

The chain couples TRBV5-1 to TRBJ2-7, with 8 bases that match TRBD1. The germline V gene has CDR1 SGHRS and CDR2 YFSETQ. The CDR3 contains 17 residues. V gave up 5 bases and J gave up 1 base; unmatched junction bases: 14. CDR3 DNA sequence: TGCGCCAGCAGTTTAGGAAACCTACAGGGGGGATCCTACGAGCAGTACTTC. This encodes CASSLGNLQGGSYEQYF.

The chain links TRBV5-1 to TRBJ2-5; perhaps TRBD2 as D (6 bases). V gave up 4 bases and J gave up 5 bases, with 18 bases separating them. The CDR3 has 15 residues. Per germline, CDR1 SGHRS and CDR2 YFSETQ. The CDR3 DNA follows: TGCGCCAGCAGCAAAGGAACTGGGGCGGGGGAGACCCAGTACTTC. Its protein product is CASSKGTGAGETQYF.

This chain links TRBV1 with TRBJ2-3; TRBD2 was called by the table and not checked on the DNA. TRBV1 is deemed a pseudogene. The CDR3 covers 17 residues. Here the CDR3 DNA reads TGCACCAGCAGCCAAGATAGAGGTGAGCGGGCCAAAGATACGCAGTATTTT. As protein: CTSSQDRGERAKDTQYF.

This clone was found a few times. The rearrangement uses TRBV11-2 and TRBJ2-1, with TRBD1 identical over 8 bases. The CDR3 spans 14 residues. With 4 bases clipped from V and 4 bases from J, the junction kept 3 bases outside the gene matches. CDR1 and CDR2 from the germline V gene are SGHAT and FQNNGV. The CDR3 loop reads CASSYGQGYNEQFF. DNA for the CDR3: TGTGCCAGCAGCTATGGACAGGGATACAATGAGCAGTTCTTC.

Only a few counts were recorded for this clone. The chain has TRBV6-5 and TRBJ2-7; 9 nucleotides align to TRBD1. Losses at the gene ends were 0 bases for V and 2 bases for J; bases not matched to a gene: 2. From germline, CDR1 is MNHEY and CDR2 SVGAGI. The CDR3 covers 15 residues. The CDR3 region has the DNA TGTGCCAGCAGTTACTCGGGACAGGGACCCTACGAGCAGTACTTC. It encodes CASSYSGQGPYEQYF.